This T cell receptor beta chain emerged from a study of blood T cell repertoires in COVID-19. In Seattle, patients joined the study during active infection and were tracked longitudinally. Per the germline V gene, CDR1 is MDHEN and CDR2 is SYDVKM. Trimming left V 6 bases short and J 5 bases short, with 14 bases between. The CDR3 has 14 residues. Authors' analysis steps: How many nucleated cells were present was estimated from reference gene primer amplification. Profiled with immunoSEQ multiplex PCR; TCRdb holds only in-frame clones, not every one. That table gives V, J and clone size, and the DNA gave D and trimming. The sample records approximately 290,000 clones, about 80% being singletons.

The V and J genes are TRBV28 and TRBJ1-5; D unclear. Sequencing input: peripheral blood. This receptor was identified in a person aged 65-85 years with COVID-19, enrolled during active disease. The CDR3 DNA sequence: TGTGCCAGCAGCCCACCCCCAGGATATCAGCCCCAGCATTTT. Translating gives CASSPPPGYQPQHF.